Each of the 22 T cell receptor beta chains below was sequenced from the same sample in a study of T cell repertoires in cytomegalovirus infection. TCRdb reprocessed the reads via MiXCR and lists one record per CDR3 protein. The table records around 140,000 distinct CDR3 sequences, roughly 6% of them present only once. Input material: PBMCs. These receptors were obtained from a human donor in good health (CMV status not recorded). Some clones in this sample may be carry-over from other donors' samples.

The gene calls are TRBV29-1 and TRBJ2-6; D may be TRBD1 (5 bases). Germline loops: CDR1 SQVTM, CDR2 ANQGSEA. The CDR3 has 14 amino acids. Trimming shortened V by 8 bases and J by 0 bases, and 11 bases separated the two germline ends. CDR3 sequence (DNA): TGCAGCATCGCAGGGCTCTCTGGGGCCAACGTCCTGACTTTC. Its protein is CSIAGLSGANVLTF.

The chain recombines TRBV3-1 with TRBJ2-5; a weak D match, TRBD2 (5 bases). CDR3 length equals 14 residues. Trimming shortened V by 5 bases and J by 4 bases, and 14 bases separated the two germline ends. Germline V CDR1 and CDR2: LGHDT, YNNKEL (reference sequence). CDR3 protein: CASSSSGKGETQYF. In nucleotides, the CDR3 is TGTGCCAGCAGCTCATCCGGGAAGGGAGAGACCCAGTACTTC.

V and J are TRBV20-1 and TRBJ1-5; D ambiguous. The germline V gene encodes CDR1 DFQATT and CDR2 SNEGSKA (reference sequence). The CDR3 runs 14 residues. The V gene lost 0 bases and the J gene lost 0 bases, with 6 bases spanning the gap. The CDR3 loop reads CSARDTLSNQPQHF. In DNA, the CDR3 is TGCAGTGCTAGAGATACCCTTAGCAATCAGCCCCAGCATTTT.

This clonotype appeared many times. The CDR3 region is CASSSGAMTPIHTF. The CDR3, as DNA: TGTGCCAGCAGCTCCGGGGCAATGACCCCAATACACACCTTC. The rearrangement uses TRBV7-8 and TRBJ1-2; D is possibly TRBD1 (5 bases). V lost 4 bases, J lost 12 bases, and 21 bases lay in between. Germline assignment: CDR1 SGHVS and CDR2 FQNEAQ. The CDR3 is made up of 14 amino acids.

This clonotype was found many times. This chain joins TRBV6-2 or TRBV6-3 and TRBJ1-2; tentatively, D is TRBD1 (6 bases). Trimming removed 5 bases at V and 4 bases at J, with 17 bases between. The CDR3 consists of 15 residues. Per the germline V gene, CDR1 is MNHEY and CDR2 is SVGEGT. CDR3 sequence: CASSEGRRRGYGYTF. The CDR3 DNA is TGTGCCAGCAGTGAGGGCCGTCGCAGGGGCTATGGCTACACCTTC.

This clonotype showed up just a few times. The V call is TRBV24-1, the J call TRBJ2-7; no firm D call. Germline loops: CDR1 KGHDR, CDR2 SFDVKD. Trimming took 4 bases from V and 4 from J, leaving 4 bases between them. The CDR3 length is 11 residues. CDR3 residues: CATSDRYEQYF. The DNA of the CDR3 is TGTGCCACCAGTGACAGGTACGAGCAGTACTTC.

This clonotype has a count of ten or more. The chain recombines TRBV19 with TRBJ2-5; no reliable D call. CDR3 size: 15 residues. V was trimmed by 7 bases and J by 5 bases, leaving 20 bases between them. Germline CDR1 and CDR2: LNHDA and SQIVND (reference sequence). CDR3: CASTPSTRVRETQYF. CDR3 DNA sequence: TGTGCCAGTACCCCGTCCACGCGCGTCCGGGAGACCCAGTACTTC.

This clonotype was found many times. The chain has TRBV14 and TRBJ1-6; D is undetermined. The CDR3 covers 13 residues. Per germline, CDR1 SGHDN and CDR2 FVKESK. Trimming removed 0 bases from V and 10 bases from J, with 7 bases in between. The CDR3, as DNA: TGTGCCAGCAGCCAAGATCCCAGATCACCCCTCCACTTT. Translated, it gives CASSQDPRSPLHF.

In its sample, this clonotype was seen a few times. The V and J genes are TRBV14 and TRBJ2-3; D is possibly TRBD2 (5 bases). The germline gives CDR1 SGHDN, CDR2 FVKESK. The CDR3 loop spans 16 amino acids. V was clipped by 0 bases and J by 5 bases, with 15 bases between them. As DNA, the CDR3 is TGTGCCAGCAGCCAAGAAGGAGCGTTCCGGGGAGATACGCAGTATTTT. Protein product: CASSQEGAFRGDTQYF.

This clonotype was seen many times. The V gene is TRBV20-1, the J gene TRBJ2-4, with 7 bases that match TRBD2. Germline assignment: CDR1 DFQATT and CDR2 SNEGSKA (reference sequence). With V trimmed by 0 bases and J by 0 bases, 2 bases remained unmatched. This CDR3 has 15 amino acids. The CDR3 sequence: CSARDGGEAKNIQYF. The CDR3 DNA reads TGCAGTGCTAGAGATGGGGGGGAAGCCAAAAACATTCAGTACTTC.

This clonotype was detected ten times or more. V is TRBV7-2 and J is TRBJ1-1; D gene unclear. The germline gives CDR1 SGHTA, CDR2 FQGNSA. V was trimmed by 0 bases and J by 7 bases, leaving 9 bases between them. This CDR3 contains 13 residues. The CDR3 protein is CASSLASEGEAFF. Here the CDR3 DNA reads TGTGCCAGCAGCTTAGCGTCGGAGGGTGAAGCTTTCTTT.

The genes are TRBV5-5 and TRBJ2-6; 7 bases match TRBD1. J was trimmed by 4 bases and V by 5 bases; bases with no gene match: 6. The CDR3 is made up of 15 amino acids. Germline V gives CDR1 SGHKS, CDR2 YYEKEE (reference sequence). The CDR3 loop is CASSTTGDGANVLTF. In DNA, the CDR3 is TGTGCCAGCAGTACTACAGGGGACGGGGCCAACGTCCTGACTTTC.

This clonotype was observed many times. The chain combines TRBV7-6 with TRBJ2-7; D call uncertain. The CDR3 is 12 residues long. Trimming stripped 5 bases from V and 4 bases from J, with 9 bases between. Germline CDR1 reads SGHVS; CDR2 reads FNYEAQ. CDR3 bases: TGTGCCAGCAGCGCCGGTGGGTACGAGCAGTACTTC. The encoded protein is CASSAGGYEQYF.

This clonotype has ten or more counts. This chain uses TRBV28 with TRBJ2-5; D remains ambiguous. V dropped 6 bases and J dropped 3 bases, with 14 bases sitting between them. CDR1 and CDR2 (germline): MDHEN, SYDVKM. The CDR3 loop spans 14 amino acids. CDR3: CASRSQARKETQYF. CDR3 nucleotides: TGTGCCAGCAGGTCCCAGGCCCGGAAAGAGACCCAGTACTTC.

The chain joins TRBV29-1 to TRBJ1-1; D possibly corresponds to TRBD1 (5 bases). CDR1 and CDR2 (germline): SQVTM, ANQGSEA. V lost 5 bases and J lost 3, with 7 bases in between. The CDR3 sequence is 11 residues long. In DNA, the CDR3 is TGCAGCGTTCGAGGGGACACTGAAGCTTTCTTT. This sequence encodes CSVRGDTEAFF.

The chain joins TRBV29-1 to TRBJ2-6; a possible D gene is TRBD1 (6 bases). The CDR3 covers 14 residues. V was clipped by 6 bases and J by 1 base, with 10 bases between them. The V gene's germline CDR1 is SQVTM and CDR2 ANQGSEA. This CDR3 is CSVATGSGANVLTF. CDR3 bases: TGCAGCGTGGCAACAGGGTCTGGGGCCAACGTCCTGACTTTC.

The V gene is TRBV29-1, the J gene TRBJ1-2, with 7 bases identical to TRBD1. Germline loops: CDR1 SQVTM, CDR2 ANQGSEA. V gave up 2 bases and J gave up 4 bases; unmatched junction bases: 1. CDR3 length: 12 residues. The CDR3 loop reads CSVEKGAYGYTF. Written as DNA, the CDR3 is TGCAGCGTTGAAAAGGGGGCCTATGGCTACACCTTC.

This clonotype has a count of ten or more. This chain links TRBV20-1 with TRBJ2-5; either TRBD1 or TRBD2 may fit D (5 bases each). Between the trimmed V and J ends, which lost 0 bases and 5 bases, there was a span of 19 bases. This CDR3 is built from 16 residues. Germline V gene sequence: CDR1 DFQATT, CDR2 SNEGSKA (reference sequence). The CDR3 DNA sequence: TGCAGTGCTAGAGATTTAAGGGCTGGGACGGCGGAGACCCAGTACTTC. It yields the protein CSARDLRAGTAETQYF.

This clonotype came up many times. The chain carries TRBV11-1 and TRBJ2-2, with D tentatively TRBD2 (5 bases). Trimming took off 1 base at V and 4 bases at J, with 16 bases between the two ends. From germline, CDR1 is SGHAT and CDR2 FQDESV (reference sequence). The CDR3 runs to 17 residues. The CDR3 reads CASSLVAPAGSTGELFF. CDR3 bases: TGTGCCAGCAGCTTAGTTGCACCGGCGGGCTCCACCGGGGAGCTGTTTTTT. Based on the CDR3 plus reference TRBV11-1 and TRBJ2-2, the full variable domain is EAEVAQSPRYKITEKSQAVAFWCDPISGHATLYWYRQILGQGPELLVQFQDESVVDDSQLPKDRFSAERLKGVDSTLKIQPAELGDSAMYLCASSLVAPAGSTGELFFGEGSRLTVL.

In this sample, this clonotype turned up many times. The chain carries TRBV7-2 and TRBJ2-3; D is uncertain. The CDR3 is 16 amino acids. V was cut by 0 bases and J by 0 bases, with 10 bases left in between. CDR1 SGHTA and CDR2 FQGNSA come from the germline V gene. As DNA, the CDR3 is TGTGCCAGCAGCTTAGCGGGCCTCTTTAGCACAGATACGCAGTATTTT. Translation gives CASSLAGLFSTDTQYF.

This clonotype was seen repeatedly, ten times or more. The chain couples TRBV7-8 to TRBJ1-2; D not resolved. Trimming removed 0 bases from V and 4 bases from J, with 9 bases in between. The CDR3 is 14 amino acids. The V gene's germline CDR1 is SGHVS and CDR2 FQNEAQ. The CDR3 loop is CASSLAGSRYGYTF. The CDR3 DNA sequence: TGTGCCAGCAGCTTAGCGGGGTCCCGCTATGGCTACACCTTC. The variable domain in full, with the rest retrieved from reference TRBV7-8 and TRBJ1-2, is GAGVSQSPRYKVAKRGQDVALRCDPISGHVSLFWYQQALGQGPEFLTYFQNEAQLDKSGLPSDRFFAERPEGSVSTLKIQRTQQEDSAVYLCASSLAGSRYGYTFGSGTRLTVV.

This clonotype has at least ten counts. In DNA form, the CDR3 reads TGTGCCAGTAGCAGACAGATCGGGGCCTTTGGGGCCAACGTCCTGACTTTC. Residues: CASSRQIGAFGANVLTF. The rearrangement links TRBV19 to TRBJ2-6; D could derive from TRBD1 or TRBD2 (5 bases each). Germline values: CDR1 LNHDA, CDR2 SQIVND (reference sequence). The germline V and J ends were trimmed by 6 bases and 3 bases, with 18 bases remaining between them. The CDR3 length is 17 residues.